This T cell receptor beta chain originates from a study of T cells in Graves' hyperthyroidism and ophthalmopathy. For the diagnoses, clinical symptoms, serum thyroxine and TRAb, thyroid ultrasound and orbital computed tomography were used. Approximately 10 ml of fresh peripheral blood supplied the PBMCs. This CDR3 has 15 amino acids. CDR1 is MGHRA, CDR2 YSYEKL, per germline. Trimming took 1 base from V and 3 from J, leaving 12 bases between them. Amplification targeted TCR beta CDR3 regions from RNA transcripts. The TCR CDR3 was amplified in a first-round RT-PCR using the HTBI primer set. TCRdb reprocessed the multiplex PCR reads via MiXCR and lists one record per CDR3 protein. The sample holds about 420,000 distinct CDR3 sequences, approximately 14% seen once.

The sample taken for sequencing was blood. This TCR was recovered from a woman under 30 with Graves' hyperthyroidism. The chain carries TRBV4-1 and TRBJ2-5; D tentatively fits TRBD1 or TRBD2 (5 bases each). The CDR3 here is CASSQVPGPEETQYF. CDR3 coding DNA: TGCGCCAGCAGCCAAGTCCCGGGACCCGAAGAGACCCAGTACTTC.